These 26 T cell receptor beta chains were all obtained from the same sample, sequenced in a study of blood T cell repertoires in COVID-19. TCRdb's table, derived via immunoSEQ multiplex PCR, lists solely in-frame clones and lacks some. The profile covers more than 120,000 clones, with over 80% appearing a single time and around 38% taken by the ten largest. The sample was peripheral blood. These TCRs come from a man aged 45 to 65 who had recovered from COVID-19.

The V and J genes are TRBV4-3 and TRBJ1-1; the D is unclear. The CDR3 is made up of 15 amino acids. V was cut by 0 bases and J by 5 bases, with 13 bases left in between. Germline values: CDR1 LGHNA, CDR2 YSLEER. Here the CDR3 DNA reads TGCGCCAGCAGCCAAGATCTTGGGCCCTGGACTGAAGCTTTCTTT. It translates to CASSQDLGPWTEAFF.

The rearrangement uses TRBV19 and TRBJ1-5; D is perhaps TRBD1 (5 bases). This CDR3 is built from 13 residues. The germline V gene encodes CDR1 LNHDA and CDR2 SQIVND (reference sequence). V lost 5 bases, J lost 6 bases, and 11 bases lay in between. The CDR3 region is CASSRGNGQPQHF. The CDR3, as DNA: TGTGCCAGTAGTCGGGGGAATGGTCAGCCCCAGCATTTT.

V and J are TRBV7-9 and TRBJ1-6, with a tentative D call TRBD1 (5 bases). The V end was cut by 5 bases, the J end by 1 base, with 15 bases between. The germline CDR1 and CDR2 sequences are SEHNR and FQNEAQ (reference sequence). This CDR3 spans 17 amino acids. In DNA, the CDR3 is TGTGCCAGCAGCGGCCCCCGGCAGGGTTCCTATAATTCACCCCTCCACTTT. It encodes CASSGPRQGSYNSPLHF.

The rearrangement links TRBV19 to TRBJ2-5; 8 bases agree with TRBD1. Germline V CDR1 and CDR2: LNHDA, SQIVND (reference sequence). Germline trimming cut 5 bases from V and 4 bases from J; bases unmatched to any gene: 12. The CDR3 consists of 16 residues. The CDR3, as DNA: TGTGCCAGTAGTCCCACCCGGACAGGGTCGTCAGAGACCCAGTACTTC. Translation gives CASSPTRTGSSETQYF. Using reference TRBV19 and TRBJ2-5 for the parts outside the CDR3, the full variable domain is DGGITQSPKYLFRKEGQNVTLSCEQNLNHDAMYWYRQDPGQGLRLIYYSQIVNDFQKGDIAEGYSVSREKKESFPLTVTSAQKNPTAFYLCASSPTRTGSSETQYFGPGTRLLVL.

This rearrangement joins TRBV12-5 to TRBJ2-7; perhaps TRBD1 as D (6 bases). Trimming pared 0 bases from V and 5 bases from J, leaving 14 bases between. The CDR3 contains 15 residues. Germline V gene lookup returns CDR1 LGHNT and CDR2 FRNRAP. CDR3 residues: CASGLVHPGVNEQYF. As DNA, the CDR3 is TGTGCTAGTGGTTTGGTACACCCAGGGGTGAACGAGCAGTACTTC.

This rearrangement joins TRBV4-1 to TRBJ1-3, with no clear D. The CDR3 has 14 residues. Deletions cut 1 base from V and 4 bases from J, with 8 bases between. Germline loops: CDR1 MGHRA, CDR2 YSYEKL. In nucleotides, the CDR3 is TGCGCCAGCAGCCAAGTTCGGTACGGAAACACCATATATTTT. It is translated as CASSQVRYGNTIYF.

This sequence joins TRBV4-1 and TRBJ2-7; the match to TRBD2 covers 13 bases. Germline-derived CDR1 and CDR2 are MGHRA and YSYEKL. The CDR3 spans 16 residues. V was clipped by 1 base and J by 2 bases; unmatched bases: 2. In DNA form, the CDR3 reads TGCGCCAGCAGCCAAGGGACTAGCGGGGGTACCTACGAGCAGTACTTC. Residues: CASSQGTSGGTYEQYF.

The chain has TRBV19 and TRBJ1-5; D gene uncertain. Germline values: CDR1 LNHDA, CDR2 SQIVND (reference sequence). CDR3 size: 12 residues. V lost 6 bases and J 4 bases, leaving 7 bases between the germline ends. CDR3: CASSPNNQPQHF. DNA of the CDR3: TGTGCCAGTAGCCCAAATAATCAGCCCCAGCATTTT.

This clone was seen just once. The chain links TRBV7-9 to TRBJ2-2; possible D gene TRBD2, 6 bases. The V and J ends lost 1 base and 5 bases respectively, with 17 bases between them. The CDR3 spans 17 residues. Germline V gene data show CDR1 as SEHNR and CDR2 as FQNEAQ (reference sequence). The CDR3 region is CASSLVLGVAGTGELFF. DNA for the CDR3: TGTGCCAGCAGCTTAGTCTTAGGGGTCGCGGGGACCGGGGAGCTGTTTTTT.

The chain recombines TRBV4-1 with TRBJ2-3; tentative D call: TRBD1 (6 bases). Trimming pared 5 bases from V and 2 bases from J, leaving 11 bases between. Germline V lookup: CDR1 MGHRA, CDR2 YSYEKL. The length of the CDR3 is 14 residues. This CDR3 is CASSFRTDTDTQYF. In nucleotides, the CDR3 is TGCGCCAGCAGCTTCCGGACAGACACAGATACGCAGTATTTT.

The V call is TRBV27, the J call TRBJ1-6; tentatively, D is TRBD1 (5 bases). The V end was cut by 3 bases, the J end by 6 bases, with 12 bases between. This CDR3 region has 15 residues. Germline values: CDR1 MNHEY, CDR2 SMNVEV (reference sequence). The CDR3 reads CASSFRGGTNSPLHF. DNA of the CDR3: TGTGCCAGCAGTTTCCGCGGGGGGACTAATTCACCCCTCCACTTT.

The gene calls are TRBV5-1 and TRBJ1-2; D may be TRBD1 (6 bases). Germline values: CDR1 SGHRS, CDR2 YFSETQ. This CDR3 comprises 15 residues. Trimming stripped 1 base from V and 4 bases from J, with 14 bases between. Here the CDR3 reads CASSLNGDKVYGYTF. Here the CDR3 DNA reads TGCGCCAGCAGCTTGAACGGGGACAAGGTCTATGGCTACACCTTC. The whole variable domain, filled in from reference TRBV5-1 and TRBJ1-2, reads KAGVTQTPRYLIKTRGQQVTLSCSPISGHRSVSWYQQTPGQGLQFLFEYFSETQRNKGNFPGRFSGRQFSNSRSEMNVSTLELGDSALYLCASSLNGDKVYGYTFGSGTRLTVV.

This clone was seen once. The V and J genes are TRBV5-1 and TRBJ1-2; the match to TRBD1 covers 7 bases. The CDR3 length is 14 residues. Germline trimming cut 2 bases from V and 3 bases from J; bases unmatched to any gene: 4. The germline gives CDR1 SGHRS, CDR2 YFSETQ. The CDR3, as DNA: TGCGCCAGCAGCTTAAGGACAGGTCACTATGGCTACACCTTC. This sequence encodes CASSLRTGHYGYTF.

This chain uses TRBV30 with TRBJ1-1; D perhaps matches TRBD1 (6 bases). The V and J ends lost 4 bases and 3 bases respectively, with 21 bases between them. The CDR3 runs to 16 residues. Germline V CDR1 and CDR2: GTSNPN, SVGIG (reference sequence). The CDR3 spells CAWTPLGGHGDTEAFF. CDR3 DNA sequence: TGTGCCTGGACCCCACTCGGGGGGCATGGGGACACTGAAGCTTTCTTT.

The rearrangement uses TRBV6-2 or TRBV6-3 and TRBJ2-7; 9 bases agree with TRBD1. V shed 5 bases and J 2 bases; nucleotides not matched to a gene: 7. The germline CDR1 and CDR2 sequences are MNHEY and SVGEGT. The length of the CDR3 is 15 residues. The CDR3, as DNA: TGTGCCAGCAGTGGAAGGACAGGGGACCCCTACGAGCAGTACTTC. It yields the protein CASSGRTGDPYEQYF.

This clone was seen a few times. V usage is TRBV6-6 and J usage is TRBJ1-4; the D is unclear. The CDR3 is made up of 15 amino acids. V lost 5 bases and J 6 bases, leaving 16 bases between the germline ends. CDR1 MNHNY and CDR2 SVGAGI come from the germline V gene (reference sequence). The DNA of the CDR3 is TGTGCCAGCAGTCCCTCGGCGGCTGTCTATGAAAAACTGTTTTTT. Translated, it gives CASSPSAAVYEKLFF.

The chain uses TRBV5-1 and TRBJ2-1; 7 bases align to TRBD1. Germline assignment: CDR1 SGHRS and CDR2 YFSETQ. V shed 3 bases and J 1 base; nucleotides not matched to a gene: 4. This CDR3 is built from 15 residues. In DNA form, the CDR3 reads TGCGCCAGCAGCTCGACAGGGACATCCTACAATGAGCAGTTCTTC. Amino acids: CASSSTGTSYNEQFF.

This clone was counted ten times or more. The rearrangement links TRBV7-2 to TRBJ1-6; D remains unclear. V lost 4 bases and J 17 bases, leaving 18 bases between the germline ends. Germline loops: CDR1 SGHTA, CDR2 FQGNSA. This CDR3 region has 13 residues. The CDR3 DNA follows: TGTGCCAGCAGCTCAGACTCCCCGTGGTATTTCCACTTT. Its translation is CASSSDSPWYFHF.

CDR3 nucleotides: TGTGCCAGCAGTTACTCACGCGGGGGTGATGACCACTATGGCTACACCTTC. Protein sequence: CASSYSRGGDDHYGYTF. The rearrangement uses TRBV6-2 or TRBV6-3 and TRBJ1-2, with D tentatively TRBD1 (5 bases). Germline V gene sequence: CDR1 MNHEY, CDR2 SVGEGT. The CDR3 extends over 17 amino acids. V shed 0 bases and J shed 3 bases, with 17 bases lying between them.

This rearrangement joins TRBV9 to TRBJ1-6; 7 bases align to TRBD1. The CDR3 length is 15 residues. Trimming took 0 bases from V and 9 from J; bases not matched to a gene: 6. Germline assignment: CDR1 SGDLS and CDR2 YYNGEE. CDR3 sequence reads: CASSVGQGRGSPLHF. As DNA, the CDR3 is TGTGCCAGCAGCGTAGGACAGGGAAGGGGTTCACCCCTCCACTTT.

The chain combines TRBV4-1 with TRBJ1-3, with 8 bases lining up with TRBD1. The germline V gene encodes CDR1 MGHRA and CDR2 YSYEKL. After removal of 4 bases from V and 1 base from J, the junction contained 6 bases not matched to a gene. This CDR3 region has 16 residues. CDR3 DNA: TGCGCCAGCAGCCGACCGGGACAGGCTTCTGGAAACACCATATATTTT. Amino acid sequence: CASSRPGQASGNTIYF.

This chain uses TRBV1 with TRBJ2-5; TRBD2, the D gene given by the table, was not confirmed from the DNA. TRBV1 is a known pseudogene. This CDR3 is built from 16 residues. In nucleotides, the CDR3 is TGCACCAGCAGCCTCGGACTAGCGGGGGGGAAAGAGACCCAGTACTTC. The encoded protein is CTSSLGLAGGKETQYF.

About this clone: Other DNA sequences in this specimen translate into the identical CDR3. This CDR3 is CASSEDRGRGTEAFF. The CDR3 nucleotides read TGTGCCAGCAGTGAAGATAGGGGGAGGGGCACTGAAGCTTTCTTT. The V call is TRBV2, the J call TRBJ1-1; possible D gene TRBD1, 6 bases. The germline V and J ends were trimmed by 1 base and 4 bases, with 13 bases remaining between them. The CDR3 totals 15 residues. Germline lookup yields CDR1 SNHLY and CDR2 FYNNEI. The whole variable domain, remainder taken from reference TRBV2 and TRBJ1-1, is EPEVTQTPSHQVTQMGQEVILRCVPISNHLYFYWYRQILGQKVEFLVSFYNNEISEKSEIFDDQFSVERPDGSNFTLKIRSTKLEDSAMYFCASSEDRGRGTEAFFGQGTRLTVV.

The chain links TRBV27 to TRBJ1-1; 9 positions match TRBD1. Germline CDR1 and CDR2: MNHEY and SMNVEV (reference sequence). The ends lost 4 bases at V and 5 bases at J; junction bases unmatched: 8. The CDR3 covers 15 residues. The CDR3 sequence is CASSSLTGGLTEAFF. The CDR3 nucleotides read TGTGCCAGCAGTTCTTTAACAGGGGGCCTGACTGAAGCTTTCTTT.

This sequence joins TRBV5-6 and TRBJ2-5, with unresolved D. Trimming pared 3 bases from V and 2 bases from J, leaving 11 bases between. The CDR3 spans 14 residues. Per germline, CDR1 SGHDT and CDR2 YYEEEE. CDR3 DNA sequence: TGTGCCAGCAGCTACCGACGGAGACAAGAGACCCAGTACTTC. Its translation is CASSYRRRQETQYF.

Of note for this clone: A junction end diverges from the germline sequence, so it may reflect a read error. This chain joins TRBV10-2 and TRBJ1-2; D gene ambiguous. Germline assignment: CDR1 WSHSY and CDR2 SAAADI. CDR3 length: 11 amino acids. The CDR3 DNA follows: TGCGCCAGCAGTGAGGGTTGGGTGGCGGCCTTC. Protein sequence: CASSEGWVAAF.